The T cell receptor (beta chain) described here comes from a study of blood T cell repertoires in COVID-19. The authors' processing: Reference gene primer amplification yielded estimated nucleated cell counts. Profiling relied on immunoSEQ multiplex PCR, and the TCRdb table lists in-frame clones only, not all of them. The D gene and trimming were derived from the DNA, and the V and J assignments and clone size from that table. This sample has about 95,000 clones, with over 75% found just once. V lost 3 bases and J lost 7, with 10 bases in between. The CDR3 covers 13 residues. The germline V gene encodes CDR1 LNHNV and CDR2 YYDKDF (reference sequence).

This receptor was obtained from a human donor in a cohort sampled during active COVID-19. Sequenced material: peripheral blood. The J gene is TRBJ2-1, the V gene TRBV15; maybe TRBD2 (7 bases). Here the CDR3 DNA reads TGTGCCACCAGCAGGAGGGGGGGAAATGAGCAGTTCTTC. Its protein is CATSRRGGNEQFF. Drawing the rest from reference TRBV15 and TRBJ2-1, the complete variable domain is DAMVIQNPRYQVTQFGKPVTLSCSQTLNHNVMYWYQQKSSQAPKLLFHYYDKDFNNEADTPDNFQSRRPNTSFCFLDIRSPGLGDTAMYLCATSRRGGNEQFFGPGTRLTVL.